The T cell receptor beta chain under discussion was sequenced for a study of blood T cells in healthy people across ages. V dropped 0 bases and J dropped 6 bases, with 12 bases sitting between them. Per germline, CDR1 DFQATT and CDR2 SNEGSKA (reference sequence). The CDR3 has 14 amino acids. A sample-barcoded 5' primer and a J-beta primer mix were used in a second PCR of about 7 to 12 cycles. TCRdb re-analysed the 5' RACE reads in MiXCR, keeping a single row per CDR3 protein. The table includes about 640,000 distinct CDR3 sequences, 45% to 65% detected once. The source is a man aged 60 to 75 in good health. The sample consisted of blood. The chain employs TRBV20-1 and TRBJ1-5, with D possibly being TRBD1 (5 bases). The CDR3 nucleotides are TGCAGTGCTAGAGATCAGCAGGGACTTCAGCCCCAGCATTTT. It yields the protein CSARDQQGLQPQHF.